This T cell receptor (beta chain) was sequenced in a study of blood T cell repertoires in COVID-19. Across the whole study: COVID-19 samples collected from the United States, Italy and Spain covered acute and convalescent phases. From T cells, B-cell-depleted T cells, or PBMCs came the material, which was cDNA or gDNA.

Repertoires were generated with immunoSEQ multiplex PCR, while TCRdb's copy carries only in-frame clones and drops some. The table records about 400,000 clones, about 89% of them present only once. This clone was observed a handful of times. The V gene end was trimmed by 0 bases and the J gene end by 4 bases; junction bases not matched to a gene: 5. The V gene's germline CDR1 is SGHTA and CDR2 FQGNSA. The CDR3 loop spans 16 amino acids. Sequencing was carried out using PBMCs or T cells enriched from blood (not recorded which). The chain uses TRBV7-2 and TRBJ2-2; 7 bases fit TRBD2. The clonotype originates from a middle-aged man in a cohort exposed to, infected with or recovered from COVID-19 (not recorded which). In DNA, the CDR3 is TGTGCCAGCAGCTTAGCGGGTGGGAGGGCCACCGGGGAGCTGTTTTTT. This gives the protein CASSLAGGRATGELFF.